What follows are 23 T cell receptor beta chains derived from one specimen sequenced in a study of blood T cell repertoires in COVID-19. Clones were read by immunoSEQ multiplex PCR, and TCRdb kept only the in-frame ones, dropping some. This sample has roughly 120,000 clones, with around 88% found just once. The source material was peripheral blood. These receptors were collected from a human donor in a cohort sampled during active COVID-19.

The gene calls are TRBV4-1 and TRBJ1-2, with D possibly matching TRBD1 (6 bases). Germline values: CDR1 MGHRA, CDR2 YSYEKL. The V and J ends lost 6 bases and 2 bases respectively, with 16 bases between them. This CDR3 spans 15 amino acids. The chain's CDR3 is CASRDRTADNYGYTF. The CDR3 DNA follows: TGCGCCAGCAGGGACCGGACAGCCGACAACTATGGCTACACCTTC.

This chain links TRBV10-3 with TRBJ2-7; TRBD1 agrees at 9 bases. The CDR3 spans 15 residues. The germline gives CDR1 ENHRY, CDR2 SYGVKD. After removal of 3 bases from V and 4 bases from J, the junction contained 7 bases not matched to a gene. CDR3 loop: CAISDSGTGRYEQYF. The CDR3 bases are TGTGCCATCAGTGATTCCGGGACAGGGAGGTACGAGCAGTACTTC.

The table lists this clone with a count of one. This chain connects TRBV5-8 to TRBJ2-2, with D possibly matching TRBD1 (5 bases). V was cut by 0 bases and J by 4 bases, with 7 bases left in between. Germline CDR1 is SGHTS and CDR2 is YDEGEE. This CDR3 is built from 14 residues. The CDR3 reads CASSLEGSTGELFF. The CDR3 DNA reads as TGTGCCAGCAGCTTGGAGGGGTCCACCGGGGAGCTGTTTTTT.

J is TRBJ1-1 and V is TRBV20-1; possible D gene TRBD1, 6 bases. Between the trimmed V and J ends, which lost 3 bases and 7 bases, there was a span of 9 bases. In germline, CDR1 is DFQATT, CDR2 SNEGSKA (reference sequence). This CDR3 comprises 11 residues. The DNA of the CDR3 is TGCAGTGCTAGCTCGGGACATGAAGCTTTCTTT. Amino acids: CSASSGHEAFF.

The V gene is TRBV5-1, the J gene TRBJ1-3; TRBD1 agrees at 7 bases. This CDR3 contains 15 residues. The ends lost 4 bases at V and 4 bases at J; junction bases unmatched: 8. CDR1 and CDR2 (germline): SGHRS, YFSETQ. The DNA for the CDR3 is TGCGCCAGCAGCACTTTCGGGACAGCCGGAAACACCATATATTTT. It is translated as CASSTFGTAGNTIYF.

V usage is TRBV19 and J usage is TRBJ2-1; 8 bases map to TRBD2. CDR1 is LNHDA and CDR2 is SQIVND in the germline V gene (reference sequence). Trimming took 9 bases from V and 0 from J; bases not matched to a gene: 7. This CDR3 contains 15 residues. The CDR3 loop reads CASRSGGDSYNEQFF. The CDR3 DNA reads TGTGCCAGCAGATCCGGGGGGGACTCCTACAATGAGCAGTTCTTC. The full variable domain, completed using reference TRBV19 and TRBJ2-1, is DGGITQSPKYLFRKEGQNVTLSCEQNLNHDAMYWYRQDPGQGLRLIYYSQIVNDFQKGDIAEGYSVSREKKESFPLTVTSAQKNPTAFYLCASRSGGDSYNEQFFGPGTRLTVL.

The gene calls are TRBV5-1 and TRBJ1-5; D ambiguous. Germline CDR1 and CDR2: SGHRS and YFSETQ. The CDR3 sequence is 14 residues long. The V gene lost 0 bases and the J gene lost 4 bases, with 8 bases spanning the gap. Here the CDR3 DNA reads TGCGCCAGCAGCTTGGACAGTTTTAATCAGCCCCAGCATTTT. Translated, it gives CASSLDSFNQPQHF. Variable domain in full (rest from reference TRBV5-1 and TRBJ1-5): KAGVTQTPRYLIKTRGQQVTLSCSPISGHRSVSWYQQTPGQGLQFLFEYFSETQRNKGNFPGRFSGRQFSNSRSEMNVSTLELGDSALYLCASSLDSFNQPQHFGDGTRLSIL.

The chain employs TRBV28 and TRBJ1-2; D gene ambiguous. This CDR3 comprises 14 residues. V was cut by 4 bases and J by 8 bases, with 17 bases left in between. The germline V gene has CDR1 MDHEN and CDR2 SYDVKM. The CDR3 region is CASSSLAGGYGYTF. Written as DNA, the CDR3 is TGTGCCAGCAGTTCCCTCGCAGGTGGTTACGGCTACACCTTC.

J is TRBJ2-2 and V is TRBV18; the D gene is possibly TRBD1 (5 bases). This CDR3 is 15 amino acids long. Trimming stripped 2 bases from V and 3 bases from J, with 10 bases between. CDR1 and CDR2 from the germline V gene are KGHSH and LQKENI. CDR3 DNA sequence: TGTGCCAGCTCACCAGTTCGCAGGGACACCGGGGAGCTGTTTTTT. This sequence encodes CASSPVRRDTGELFF.

The rearrangement joins TRBV15 to TRBJ1-1; perhaps TRBD1 as D (5 bases). The V gene lost 0 bases and the J gene lost 4 bases, with 12 bases spanning the gap. The CDR3 covers 15 residues. Germline V CDR1 and CDR2: LNHNV, YYDKDF (reference sequence). This CDR3 reads CATSRDRGSRTEAFF. The DNA of the CDR3 is TGTGCCACCAGCAGAGATAGGGGCAGCCGCACTGAAGCTTTCTTT.

The J gene is TRBJ2-3, the V gene TRBV25-1; a weak D match, TRBD2 (7 bases). This CDR3 contains 14 residues. The germline V and J ends were trimmed by 8 bases and 2 bases, with 14 bases remaining between them. Germline V CDR1 and CDR2: MGHDK, SYGVNS. This chain's CDR3 is CASSWGGPTDTQYF. The CDR3 DNA sequence: TGTGCCAGCTCCTGGGGGGGCCCCACAGATACGCAGTATTTT.

The chain carries TRBV6-5 and TRBJ1-1; perhaps TRBD1 as D (5 bases). V gave up 2 bases and J gave up 7 bases, with 11 bases separating them. Germline V lookup: CDR1 MNHEY, CDR2 SVGAGI. The CDR3 is 13 residues long. CDR3 nucleotides: TGTGCCAGCAGTTACGAACAGACAGTTGAAGCTTTCTTT. Protein product: CASSYEQTVEAFF.

V gene TRBV5-6 combines with J gene TRBJ1-5; 7 bases line up with TRBD1. Germline CDR1 SGHDT, CDR2 YYEEEE. The CDR3 spans 14 residues. V dropped 3 bases and J dropped 9; count of bases not matched to a gene: 9. The CDR3 sequence is CASSSTGLNWPQHF. The CDR3 coding sequence is TGTGCCAGCAGCTCGACAGGGCTTAATTGGCCCCAGCATTTT.

This clone has only a few counts. This sequence joins TRBV5-1 and TRBJ2-5; 7 positions agree with TRBD2. The CDR3 is made up of 17 amino acids. After removal of 1 base from V and 3 bases from J, the junction contained 12 bases not matched to a gene. Germline CDR1 SGHRS, CDR2 YFSETQ. The CDR3 nucleotides are TGCGCCAGCAGCTTGCAAAGTCCAGCGGGAATCAAAGAGACCCAGTACTTC. Translated: CASSLQSPAGIKETQYF.

V and J are TRBV18 and TRBJ1-5; D ambiguous. The CDR3 loop spans 14 amino acids. V was pared by 0 bases and J by 4 bases, with 7 bases between. Germline CDR1 is KGHSH and CDR2 is LQKENI. CDR3 coding DNA: TGTGCCAGCTCACCACCGGGAGCAAATCAGCCCCAGCATTTT. Encoded protein: CASSPPGANQPQHF. Using reference TRBV18 and TRBJ1-5 for the parts outside the CDR3, the full variable domain is NAGVMQNPRHLVRRRGQEARLRCSPMKGHSHVYWYRQLPEEGLKFMVYLQKENIIDESGMPKERFSAEFPKEGPSILRIQQVVRGDSAAYFCASSPPGANQPQHFGDGTRLSIL.

The genes are TRBV7-8 and TRBJ2-2, with 8 nucleotides matching TRBD2. V was clipped by 5 bases and J by 5 bases; unmatched bases: 7. Germline V gene data show CDR1 as SGHVS and CDR2 as FQNEAQ. The CDR3 contains 15 residues. The CDR3 protein is CASSRSGSGTGELFF. The CDR3, as DNA: TGTGCCAGCAGCAGAAGCGGGAGTGGAACCGGGGAGCTGTTTTTT.

The sample holds one count of this clone. The rearrangement uses TRBV6-2 or TRBV6-3 and TRBJ2-7, with D perhaps matching TRBD1 (5 bases). Germline loops: CDR1 MNHEY, CDR2 SVGEGT. The CDR3 is 14 amino acids. Between the trimmed V and J ends, which lost 0 bases and 1 base, there was a span of 7 bases. This CDR3 is CASSYSTESYEQYF. CDR3 DNA: TGTGCCAGCAGTTACTCGACAGAATCCTACGAGCAGTACTTC.

This chain links TRBV7-3 with TRBJ2-6, with unresolved D. This CDR3 is 15 amino acids long. Germline V gene sequence: CDR1 SGHTA, CDR2 FQGTGA. The V gene lost 5 bases and the J gene lost 0 bases, with 8 bases spanning the gap. Here the CDR3 reads CASSDSSSGANVLTF. Written as DNA, the CDR3 is TGTGCCAGCAGCGATAGTAGCTCTGGGGCCAACGTCCTGACTTTC.

This clone was seen more than once but under ten times. V is TRBV25-1 and J is TRBJ1-6, with 10 bases aligning to TRBD1. With 7 bases clipped from V and 7 bases from J, the junction kept 7 bases outside the gene matches. CDR3 length: 15 residues. The germline V gene encodes CDR1 MGHDK and CDR2 SYGVNS. Written as DNA, the CDR3 is TGTGCCAGCACCCGGACAGGGGGTAGGAATTCACCCCTCCACTTT. This gives the protein CASTRTGGRNSPLHF.

This clone was picked up a small number of times. The gene calls are TRBV25-1 and TRBJ2-7; a weak D match, TRBD1 (5 bases). Germline V gene sequence: CDR1 MGHDK, CDR2 SYGVNS. The CDR3 is made up of 13 amino acids. V dropped 5 bases and J dropped 0 bases, with 8 bases sitting between them. The CDR3 loop is CASSIRVSYEQYF. Here the CDR3 DNA reads TGTGCCAGCAGTATCAGGGTCTCCTACGAGCAGTACTTC.

The rearrangement uses TRBV27 and TRBJ1-5, with D possibly matching TRBD1 (6 bases). CDR1 is MNHEY, CDR2 SMNVEV, per germline (reference sequence). This CDR3 region has 14 residues. V lost 4 bases and J 4 bases, leaving 11 bases between the germline ends. The DNA of the CDR3 is TGTGCCAGCAGTTCGGGACAACTAAATCAGCCCCAGCATTTT. This encodes CASSSGQLNQPQHF.

The chain is built from TRBV7-3 and TRBJ1-1; no firm D call. The CDR3 is 15 amino acids. Trimming left V 1 base short and J 1 base short, with 10 bases between. Germline lookup yields CDR1 SGHTA and CDR2 FQGTGA. The chain's CDR3 is CASSLSSSANTEAFF. DNA for the CDR3: TGTGCCAGCAGCTTAAGCTCCAGTGCGAACACTGAAGCTTTCTTT.

V is TRBV6-5 and J is TRBJ2-1, with a weak D call TRBD2 (5 bases). The ends were cut back, 5 bases at V and 8 bases at J, with 16 bases in the middle. Germline lookup yields CDR1 MNHEY and CDR2 SVGAGI. This CDR3 spans 14 amino acids. Here the CDR3 reads CASSMSLGVDEQFF. Here the CDR3 DNA reads TGTGCCAGCAGTATGAGTCTCGGGGTCGATGAGCAGTTCTTC.